The next 30 T cell receptor beta chains were all read from a single sample in a study of T-cell reconstitution after alpha-beta-depleted transplantation in children. Preparation of the TCRbeta library used unique molecular identifiers. MiXCR, applied by TCRdb to the PCR reads, yields one record per CDR3 protein. In the table there are about 260,000 distinct CDR3 sequences, roughly 8.2% of which are singletons. The sequencing used PBMCs, mostly from graft donor cells, collected 180 days after TCRalphabeta/CD19-depleted stem cell transplant. The source is a male patient aged 10 to 17 who had a stem cell transplant for acute lymphoblastic leukemia, so the T cells may come from the graft donor.

Worth noting for this clonotype: With a much larger clone just one base away, this may be a read error. V is TRBV28 and J is TRBJ2-7, with 13 bases identical to TRBD2. J lost 3 bases, V lost 6 bases, and 8 bases had no gene match. Germline V lookup: CDR1 MDHEN, CDR2 SYDVKM. The CDR3 totals 16 residues. CDR3 in DNA: TGTGCCAGCAGCCCCGGGACTAGCGGGATGGACTACGAGCAGTACTTC. Translated, it gives CASSPGTSGMDYEQYF.

This clonotype came up many times. The chain carries TRBV20-1 and TRBJ2-7, with 13 bases identical to TRBD2. The CDR3 is 15 residues long. With 4 bases clipped from V and 3 bases from J, the junction kept 6 bases outside the gene matches. Germline V CDR1 and CDR2: DFQATT, SNEGSKA (reference sequence). Written as DNA, the CDR3 is TGCAGTGCTAAACTAGCGGGGGGGGGCCTCTACGAGCAGTACTTC. This encodes CSAKLAGGGLYEQYF.

Many counts were recorded for this clonotype. The gene calls are TRBV20-1 and TRBJ2-3; TRBD2 might be the D (5 bases). Trimming pared 3 bases from V and 0 bases from J, leaving 19 bases between. The CDR3 length is 17 residues. Germline V gene data show CDR1 as DFQATT and CDR2 as SNEGSKA (reference sequence). The CDR3 DNA sequence: TGCAGTGCTAGGAGGGCGGGCGCTCCTTCTAGCACAGATACGCAGTATTTT. This gives the protein CSARRAGAPSSTDTQYF.

This clonotype was detected many times. The chain links TRBV28 to TRBJ1-3; D possibly corresponds to TRBD1 (5 bases). Trimming took off 7 bases at V and 0 bases at J, with 13 bases between the two ends. Germline V lookup: CDR1 MDHEN, CDR2 SYDVKM. This CDR3 spans 15 amino acids. The CDR3 sequence is CASNPGRSSGNTIYF. Here the CDR3 DNA reads TGTGCCAGCAATCCGGGACGGTCCTCTGGAAACACCATATATTTT.

This clonotype was detected ten times or more. The chain has TRBV28 and TRBJ2-2, with a weak D call TRBD1 (6 bases). The CDR3 spans 13 residues. V lost 8 bases to trimming and J lost 6 bases, with 13 bases between them. Per the germline V gene, CDR1 is MDHEN and CDR2 is SYDVKM. The CDR3 sequence is CASRDRRPGELFF. CDR3 in DNA: TGTGCCAGCCGTGACAGGCGGCCCGGGGAGCTGTTTTTT. The variable domain in full, with the rest retrieved from reference TRBV28 and TRBJ2-2, is DVKVTQSSRYLVKRTGEKVFLECVQDMDHENMFWYRQDPGLGLRLIYFSYDVKMKEKGDIPEGYSVSREKKERFSLILESASTNQTSMYLCASRDRRPGELFFGEGSRLTVL.

This clonotype appeared many times. The chain has TRBV7-2 and TRBJ2-5; 7 nucleotides agree with TRBD2. The CDR3 sequence is 16 residues long. V trimming: 3 bases; J trimming: 2 bases; junction bases outside the gene matches: 9. Germline lookup yields CDR1 SGHTA and CDR2 FQGNSA. The CDR3 spells CASSFRSGGFQETQYF. DNA for the CDR3: TGTGCCAGCAGCTTTCGGTCCGGGGGGTTTCAAGAGACCCAGTACTTC.

On this clonotype itself: A single base separates this from a much larger clone, so it may be a read error. This chain joins TRBV9 and TRBJ2-1; TRBD2 aligns across 8 bases. The length of the CDR3 is 16 residues. Germline-derived CDR1 and CDR2 are SGDLS and YYNGEE. The CDR3 region is CASSPQTGGQNNGQFF. Here the CDR3 DNA reads TGTGCCAGCAGCCCTCAGACGGGGGGGCAGAACAATGGGCAGTTCTTC.

In this sample, this clonotype turned up a few times. A read error may produce the germline difference seen at one junction end. The genes are TRBV2 and TRBJ2-1; weak D call: TRBD2 (7 bases). From germline, CDR1 is SNHLY and CDR2 FYNNEI. The CDR3 has 12 amino acids. The CDR3 region is CASSGGGVLKLF. CDR3 nucleotide sequence: TGTGCCAGCAGTGGAGGGGGGGTTCTCAAGCTCTTC.

Ten or more counts support this clonotype. The J gene is TRBJ1-1, the V gene TRBV18, with D maybe TRBD1 (6 bases). Trimming removed 5 bases from V and 1 base from J, with 14 bases in between. From germline, CDR1 is KGHSH and CDR2 LQKENI. The CDR3 runs to 15 residues. This CDR3 reads CASSTRQATNTEAFF. The CDR3 nucleotides are TGTGCCAGCTCAACACGACAGGCGACGAACACTGAAGCTTTCTTT.

This chain links TRBV6-5 with TRBJ1-3; D might be TRBD1 (6 bases). Germline V gene sequence: CDR1 MNHEY, CDR2 SVGAGI. This CDR3 spans 16 amino acids. Trimming took off 0 bases at V and 2 bases at J, with 11 bases between the two ends. CDR3 bases: TGTGCCAGCAGTTACTCTCCAGGGGCGGCTGGAAACACCATATATTTT. Residues: CASSYSPGAAGNTIYF.

Ten or more counts support this clonotype. The chain has TRBV12-3 or TRBV12-4 and TRBJ2-4; a possible D gene is TRBD2 (5 bases). The V end lost 7 bases, the J end lost 0 bases, and 10 bases lay between the germline ends. The length of the CDR3 is 14 residues. The CDR3 loop reads CASTLGLAKNIQYF. In DNA form, the CDR3 reads TGTGCCAGCACCCTCGGACTAGCCAAAAACATTCAGTACTTC.

This clonotype has a count of ten or more. This chain uses TRBV3-1 with TRBJ2-1, with a weak D call TRBD1 (5 bases). V was trimmed by 6 bases and J by 1 base, leaving 7 bases between them. The length of the CDR3 is 13 residues. Germline loops: CDR1 LGHDT, CDR2 YNNKEL (reference sequence). The chain's CDR3 is CASSSGSYNEQFF. Written as DNA, the CDR3 is TGTGCCAGCAGTTCAGGGTCCTACAATGAGCAGTTCTTC.

This clonotype was recorded at least ten times. The rearrangement joins TRBV10-2 to TRBJ2-7; perhaps TRBD2 as D (6 bases). The CDR3 is 14 amino acids. Germline loops: CDR1 WSHSY, CDR2 SAAADI. With 6 bases removed from V and 7 bases from J, the gap between germline ends came to 19 bases. CDR3 residues: CASRAITAAGEQYF. The CDR3 bases are TGCGCCAGCAGAGCGATAACGGCGGCGGGGGAGCAGTACTTC.

This clonotype was seen many times. This rearrangement joins TRBV28 to TRBJ2-3; 9 bases fit TRBD2. V was pared by 2 bases and J by 4 bases, with 4 bases of the junction left unmatched. The CDR3 contains 15 residues. Per germline, CDR1 MDHEN and CDR2 SYDVKM. This CDR3 is CASSLAGGRADTQYF. In DNA, the CDR3 is TGTGCCAGCAGTTTAGCGGGAGGGCGAGCAGATACGCAGTATTTT.

In its sample, this clonotype was seen many times. This sequence joins TRBV9 and TRBJ2-1; no clear D. Trimming cost V 4 bases and J 8 bases, with 7 bases left between them. The CDR3 length is 11 residues. The germline CDR1 and CDR2 sequences are SGDLS and YYNGEE. Here the CDR3 reads CASSIQDEQFF. The CDR3 coding sequence is TGTGCCAGCAGCATCCAGGATGAGCAGTTCTTC.

This clonotype was observed at least ten times. The J gene is TRBJ2-7, the V gene TRBV29-1; the D is unclear. From germline, CDR1 is SQVTM and CDR2 ANQGSEA. Between the trimmed V and J ends, which lost 3 bases and 4 bases, there was a span of 7 bases. The CDR3 extends over 11 amino acids. CDR3 DNA sequence: TGCAGCGTTGAGAACAGTTACGAGCAGTACTTC. Protein: CSVENSYEQYF.

This clonotype has a count of ten or more. The chain joins TRBV6-5 to TRBJ1-6; D not resolved. V was cut by 6 bases and J by 0 bases, with 9 bases left in between. This CDR3 has 15 residues. Germline CDR1 reads MNHEY; CDR2 reads SVGAGI. The CDR3: CASSYARSYNSPLHF. CDR3 DNA sequence: TGTGCCAGCAGCTATGCTCGCTCCTATAATTCACCCCTCCACTTT.

In the case of this clonotype: This sequence may be a read error, since a much larger clone differs from it by one base. The rearrangement links TRBV5-5 to TRBJ1-1, with D uncertain. Trimming pared 4 bases from V and 6 bases from J, leaving 10 bases between. The germline V gene encodes CDR1 SGHKS and CDR2 YYEKEE (reference sequence). The CDR3 has 12 residues. The CDR3 bases are TGTGCCAGCAGCAGGGATTTAGCTGAAGCTTTCTTT. Translation gives CASSRDLAEAFF.

This clonotype was seen at least ten times. The rearrangement joins TRBV7-2 to TRBJ1-2; 9 bases map to TRBD1. The J segment lost 8 bases and the V segment lost 5 bases, leaving 12 bases of the junction unmatched. The germline V gene has CDR1 SGHTA and CDR2 FQGNSA. The CDR3 consists of 15 residues. Here the CDR3 reads CASSPTGTGPLGYTF. The CDR3, as DNA: TGTGCCAGCAGCCCAACCGGGACAGGGCCTCTGGGCTACACCTTC.

This clonotype was recorded at least ten times. V is TRBV28 and J is TRBJ1-5; no definite D call. The germline gives CDR1 MDHEN, CDR2 SYDVKM. The CDR3 sequence is 16 residues long. V lost 4 bases to trimming and J lost 1 base, with 14 bases between them. The CDR3 DNA sequence: TGTGCCAGCAGTTCCTCCGGTCTTGAGAGCAATCAGCCCCAGCATTTT. Translation gives CASSSSGLESNQPQHF. The entire variable domain, with the rest obtained from reference TRBV28 and TRBJ1-5, is as follows: DVKVTQSSRYLVKRTGEKVFLECVQDMDHENMFWYRQDPGLGLRLIYFSYDVKMKEKGDIPEGYSVSREKKERFSLILESASTNQTSMYLCASSSSGLESNQPQHFGDGTRLSIL.

This clonotype was detected ten times or more. The chain combines TRBV5-1 with TRBJ2-2, with TRBD1 identical over 8 bases. This CDR3 spans 14 amino acids. The V segment lost 4 bases and the J segment 4 bases; nucleotides outside the gene matches: 3. The germline V gene has CDR1 SGHRS and CDR2 YFSETQ. DNA of the CDR3: TGCGCCAGCAGCAAGGACAGGGCCACCGGGGAGCTGTTTTTT. It encodes CASSKDRATGELFF.

In this sample, this clonotype turned up many times. The genes are TRBV12-3 or TRBV12-4 and TRBJ2-5; D gene unclear. Trimming removed 3 bases at V and 1 base at J, with 6 bases between. The CDR3 spans 13 residues. This CDR3 reads CASSFGRQETQYF. In DNA form, the CDR3 reads TGTGCCAGCAGTTTTGGCCGCCAAGAGACCCAGTACTTC.

This clonotype showed up many times. The chain combines TRBV29-1 with TRBJ2-1; TRBD2 matches at 9 bases. This CDR3 is built from 15 residues. V lost 0 bases, J lost 9 bases, and 9 bases stayed unmatched. In germline, CDR1 is SQVTM, CDR2 ANQGSEA. The CDR3 loop is CSVEDRGRANGEQFF. For the CDR3, the DNA is TGCAGCGTTGAAGATCGCGGGAGGGCGAACGGTGAGCAGTTCTTC.

Ten or more counts support this clonotype. The CDR3 region is CATSRVLGGPDTQYF. The CDR3 DNA follows: TGTGCCACCAGCAGAGTTTTGGGGGGGCCAGATACGCAGTATTTT. The chain recombines TRBV15 with TRBJ2-3; D is perhaps TRBD2 (7 bases). This CDR3 has 15 residues. The V and J ends lost 1 base and 4 bases respectively, with 12 bases between them. The germline V gene encodes CDR1 LNHNV and CDR2 YYDKDF (reference sequence).

This clonotype was seen repeatedly, ten times or more. The V call is TRBV20-1, the J call TRBJ2-3; D not resolved. The germline CDR1 and CDR2 sequences are DFQATT and SNEGSKA (reference sequence). The CDR3 consists of 10 residues. Trimming pared 3 bases from V and 5 bases from J, leaving 3 bases between. The CDR3, as DNA: TGCAGTGCTAGCGAAGATACGCAGTATTTT. It codes for CSASEDTQYF.

This clonotype was seen ten or more times. The rearrangement links TRBV28 to TRBJ1-5, with 7 bases lining up with TRBD1. The germline CDR1 and CDR2 sequences are MDHEN and SYDVKM. There are 16 residues in the CDR3. V lost 5 bases to trimming and J lost 5 bases; unmatched junction nucleotides: 12. CDR3 in DNA: TGTGCCAGCAGTGTTTCGGACAGGCCTTATTATCAGCCCCAGCATTTT. It specifies CASSVSDRPYYQPQHF. Full variable domain (missing parts from reference TRBV28 and TRBJ1-5): DVKVTQSSRYLVKRTGEKVFLECVQDMDHENMFWYRQDPGLGLRLIYFSYDVKMKEKGDIPEGYSVSREKKERFSLILESASTNQTSMYLCASSVSDRPYYQPQHFGDGTRLSIL.

This clonotype was seen a handful of times. The DNA of the CDR3 is TGTGCCAGCAGCTTGGAAACGACAGCGATCACCGGGGAGCTGTTTTTT. Amino acids: CASSLETTAITGELFF. This sequence joins TRBV5-4 and TRBJ2-2; the D gene is possibly TRBD1 (5 bases). Trimming removed 0 bases at V and 4 bases at J, with 13 bases between. The CDR3 loop spans 16 amino acids. Per the germline V gene, CDR1 is SGHNT and CDR2 is YYREEE (reference sequence).

The rearrangement links TRBV7-9 to TRBJ2-1; 10 bases line up with TRBD1. Germline-derived CDR1 and CDR2 are SEHNR and FQNEAQ (reference sequence). The V and J ends lost 2 bases and 7 bases, in that order; junction bases with no gene match: 5. The CDR3 consists of 15 residues. The CDR3 nucleotides read TGTGCCAGCAGCTTATTGACAGGGGGCGTGAATGAGCAGTTCTTC. Translating it yields CASSLLTGGVNEQFF.

The sample holds a few counts of this clonotype. The gene calls are TRBV10-3 and TRBJ2-2, with 9 bases fitting TRBD1. The CDR3 spans 15 residues. Germline loops: CDR1 ENHRY, CDR2 SYGVKD. The CDR3, as DNA: TGTCCTTCTATTCCGCCGGGACAGGGCTACGGGGAGCTGTTTTTT. As protein: CPSIPPGQGYGELFF.

The chain recombines TRBV19 with TRBJ2-3, with D unclear. Germline-derived CDR1 and CDR2 are LNHDA and SQIVND (reference sequence). With 0 bases removed from V and 3 bases from J, the gap between germline ends came to 10 bases. The CDR3 totals 15 residues. The CDR3 is CASSIEPRSTDTQYF. In DNA form, the CDR3 reads TGTGCCAGTAGTATAGAGCCGCGGAGTACAGATACGCAGTATTTT.